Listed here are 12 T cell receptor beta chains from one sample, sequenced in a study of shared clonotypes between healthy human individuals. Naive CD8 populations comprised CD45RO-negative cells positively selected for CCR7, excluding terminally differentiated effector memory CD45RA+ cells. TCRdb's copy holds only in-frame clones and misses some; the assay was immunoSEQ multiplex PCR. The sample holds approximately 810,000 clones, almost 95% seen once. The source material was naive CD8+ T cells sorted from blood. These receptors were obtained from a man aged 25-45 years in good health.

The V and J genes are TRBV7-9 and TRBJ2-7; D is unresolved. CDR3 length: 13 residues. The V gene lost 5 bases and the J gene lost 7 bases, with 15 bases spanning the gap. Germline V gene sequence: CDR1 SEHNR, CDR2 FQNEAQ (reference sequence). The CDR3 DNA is TGTGCCAGCAGCCACGGAGCTCCGGAAGAGCAGTACTTC. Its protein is CASSHGAPEEQYF.

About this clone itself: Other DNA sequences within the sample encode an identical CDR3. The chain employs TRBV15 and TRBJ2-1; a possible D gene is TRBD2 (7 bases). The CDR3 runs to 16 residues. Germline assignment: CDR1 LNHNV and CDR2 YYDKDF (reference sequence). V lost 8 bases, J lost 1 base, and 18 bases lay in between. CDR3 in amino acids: CATSEGGGGSYNEQFF. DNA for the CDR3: TGTGCCACCTCAGAGGGGGGCGGGGGTTCCTACAATGAGCAGTTCTTC.

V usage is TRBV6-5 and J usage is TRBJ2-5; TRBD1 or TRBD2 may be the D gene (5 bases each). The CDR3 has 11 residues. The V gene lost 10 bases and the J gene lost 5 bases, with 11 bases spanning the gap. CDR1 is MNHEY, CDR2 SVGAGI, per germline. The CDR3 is CATRGYETQYF. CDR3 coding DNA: TGTGCCACCCGGGGCTACGAGACCCAGTACTTC.

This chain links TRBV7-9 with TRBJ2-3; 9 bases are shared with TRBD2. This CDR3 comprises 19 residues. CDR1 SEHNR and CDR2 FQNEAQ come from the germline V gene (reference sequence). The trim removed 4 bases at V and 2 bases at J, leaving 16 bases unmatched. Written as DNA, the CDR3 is TGTGCCAGCAGCTCCGGGTTAGCGGGAGAATGGAGCCCCACAGATACGCAGTATTTT. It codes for CASSSGLAGEWSPTDTQYF.

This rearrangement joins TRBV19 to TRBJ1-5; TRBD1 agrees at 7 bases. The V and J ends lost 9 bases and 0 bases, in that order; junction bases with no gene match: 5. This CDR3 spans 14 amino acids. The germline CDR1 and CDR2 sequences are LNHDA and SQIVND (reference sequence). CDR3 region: CASHRGHSNQPQHF. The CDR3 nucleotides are TGTGCCAGCCACAGGGGTCATAGCAATCAGCCCCAGCATTTT.

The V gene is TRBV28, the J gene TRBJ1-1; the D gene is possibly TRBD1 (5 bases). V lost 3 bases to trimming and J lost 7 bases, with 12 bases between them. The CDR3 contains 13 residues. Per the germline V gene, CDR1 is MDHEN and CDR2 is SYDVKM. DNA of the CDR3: TGTGCCAGCAGTTTCGGGGCTTTGGTTGAAGCTTTCTTT. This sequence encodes CASSFGALVEAFF.

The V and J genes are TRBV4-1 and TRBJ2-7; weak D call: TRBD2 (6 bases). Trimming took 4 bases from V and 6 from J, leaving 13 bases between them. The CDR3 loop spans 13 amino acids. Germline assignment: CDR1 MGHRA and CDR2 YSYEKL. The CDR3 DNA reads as TGCGCCAGCAGCCCGGGACTTAGTCTCGAGCAGTACTTC. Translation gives CASSPGLSLEQYF.

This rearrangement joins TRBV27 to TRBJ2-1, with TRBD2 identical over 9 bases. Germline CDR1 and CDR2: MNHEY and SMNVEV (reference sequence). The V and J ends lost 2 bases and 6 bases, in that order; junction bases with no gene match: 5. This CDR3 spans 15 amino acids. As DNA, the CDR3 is TGTGCCAGCAGTTTAGCGGGAGGGCCTCTCAATGAGCAGTTCTTC. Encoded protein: CASSLAGGPLNEQFF.

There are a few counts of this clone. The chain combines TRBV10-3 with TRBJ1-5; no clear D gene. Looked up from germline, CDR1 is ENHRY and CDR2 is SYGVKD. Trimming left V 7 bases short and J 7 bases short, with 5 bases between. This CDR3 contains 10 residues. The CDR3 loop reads CAIIPQPQHF. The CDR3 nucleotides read TGTGCCATCATTCCACAGCCCCAGCATTTT.

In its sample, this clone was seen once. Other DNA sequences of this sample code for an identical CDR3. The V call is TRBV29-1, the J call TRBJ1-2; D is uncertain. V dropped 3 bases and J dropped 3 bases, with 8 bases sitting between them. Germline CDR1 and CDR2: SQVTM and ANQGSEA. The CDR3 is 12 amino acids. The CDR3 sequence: CSVEGRHYGYTF. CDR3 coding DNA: TGCAGCGTTGAGGGCAGGCACTATGGCTACACCTTC.

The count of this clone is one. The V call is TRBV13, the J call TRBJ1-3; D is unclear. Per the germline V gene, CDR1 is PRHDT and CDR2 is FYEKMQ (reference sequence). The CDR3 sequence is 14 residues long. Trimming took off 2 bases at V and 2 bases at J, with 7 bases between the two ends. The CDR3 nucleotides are TGTGCCAGCAGCTTACCTCAACCTGGAAACACCATATATTTT. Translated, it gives CASSLPQPGNTIYF.

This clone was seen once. CDR3 sequence: CASSPGTSVYYEQYF. CDR3 coding DNA: TGTGCCAGCAGCCCCGGGACTAGCGTCTACTACGAGCAGTACTTC. V is TRBV11-2 and J is TRBJ2-7, with 10 bases that match TRBD2. Germline CDR1 SGHAT, CDR2 FQNNGV. The ends lost 5 bases at V and 3 bases at J; junction bases unmatched: 7. The CDR3 spans 15 residues.